Listed here are 7 T cell receptor beta chains from one sample, sequenced in a study of T cell changes during pregnancy in multiple sclerosis. Only in-frame clones appear in the TCRdb table, and some are missing; sequencing was by immunoSEQ multiplex PCR. The table has some 60,000 clones, approximately 90% seen once. Here the sequenced sample was peripheral blood, taken in the first trimester of pregnancy. Receptor source: a female donor in good health, enrolled as a control in a pregnancy study.

The chain carries TRBV4-1 and TRBJ2-4; the match to TRBD1 covers 8 bases. This CDR3 is 16 amino acids long. Germline CDR1 reads MGHRA; CDR2 reads YSYEKL. V gave up 3 bases and J gave up 5 bases; unmatched junction bases: 9. CDR3 loop: CASSQGLTGVENIQYF. The CDR3 DNA reads TGCGCCAGCAGCCAGGGACTGACAGGGGTCGAAAACATTCAGTACTTC.

The J gene is TRBJ2-2, the V gene TRBV21-1; TRBD2, the D gene given by the table, was not confirmed from the DNA. TRBV21-1 is a pseudogene segment. This CDR3 has 16 residues. The DNA of the CDR3 is TGTGCCAGCACCCATCCCGGGACTAGCGGCCCCGGGGAGCTGTTTTTT. Its translation: CASTHPGTSGPGELFF.

The rearrangement uses TRBV6-5 and TRBJ2-3; maybe TRBD2 (7 bases). Germline V CDR1 and CDR2: MNHEY, SVGAGI. CDR3 length: 15 amino acids. The V gene lost 4 bases and the J gene lost 4 bases, with 15 bases spanning the gap. Here the CDR3 DNA reads TGTGCCAGCAGTTTTGGGGGGGCGGGCCCAGATACGCAGTATTTT. Translating gives CASSFGGAGPDTQYF.

The chain employs TRBV6-1 and TRBJ1-5; D remains ambiguous. Germline lookup yields CDR1 MNHNS and CDR2 SASEGT. This CDR3 contains 14 residues. The V gene lost 2 bases and the J gene lost 4 bases, with 9 bases spanning the gap. CDR3 region: CASSEPVLNQPQHF. CDR3 coding DNA: TGTGCCAGCAGTGAACCCGTCTTAAATCAGCCCCAGCATTTT.

This clone was seen once. V usage is TRBV4-1 and J usage is TRBJ1-4; no reliable D call. This CDR3 contains 14 residues. Germline lookup yields CDR1 MGHRA and CDR2 YSYEKL. V was pared by 1 base and J by 5 bases, with 8 bases between. The CDR3 protein is CASSQAIGNEKLFF. The CDR3 DNA reads as TGCGCCAGCAGCCAAGCAATCGGGAATGAAAAACTGTTTTTT.

This chain connects TRBV28 to TRBJ2-7; TRBD1 agrees at 7 bases. Germline CDR1 is MDHEN and CDR2 is SYDVKM. The CDR3 loop spans 14 amino acids. Germline trimming cut 7 bases from V and 3 bases from J; bases unmatched to any gene: 9. The CDR3: CASIPGQRFYEQYF. CDR3 nucleotide sequence: TGTGCCAGCATCCCGGGACAGAGATTCTACGAGCAGTACTTC.

This chain connects TRBV6-1 to TRBJ2-7, with D perhaps matching TRBD2 (5 bases). V was cut by 0 bases and J by 5 bases, with 11 bases left in between. CDR1 is MNHNS, CDR2 SASEGT, per germline. This CDR3 is built from 14 residues. The CDR3 spells CASSEATWRDEQYF. The DNA of the CDR3 is TGTGCCAGCAGTGAAGCAACCTGGCGGGACGAGCAGTACTTC.